This T cell receptor beta chain was identified during a study of cytomegalovirus exposure and HLA in healthy donors. Overall study results and limits: TRBV6-2, TRBV6-3 and some other V segments were unresolvable in 87-base-pair reads. Relative to equally common others, HLA-associated TCR beta chains showed greater clonal expansion in a later analysis.

To note about this clone: Its target is unknown.

Looked up from germline, CDR1 is MNHEY and CDR2 is SMNVEV (reference sequence). The germline V and J ends were trimmed by 8 bases and 0 bases, with 8 bases remaining between them. The CDR3 totals 14 residues. The PCR contained 60 Vbeta and 13 Jbeta primers. Original processing methods: A follow-up analysis tallied 65 million to 80 million unique TCR beta chains, some 9.9 million shared. Assay: immunoSEQ multiplex PCR; the TCRdb copy retains only in-frame clones and omits some. The V and J calls and clone size come from that table; D and trimming were worked out from the DNA. The table lists fewer than 200,000 clones, around 76% of them singletons.

The chain joins TRBV27 to TRBJ2-6; tentatively, D is TRBD1 (5 bases). Sequencing was done on a sample of PBMCs. The TCR comes from a middle-aged man in good health and CMV-seropositive. CDR3 residues: CASGHDSGANVLTF. In nucleotides, the CDR3 is TGTGCCAGCGGACACGACTCTGGGGCCAACGTCCTGACTTTC.